The T cell receptor (beta chain) described here comes from a study of blood T cell repertoires in COVID-19. At the level of the study: Sources were T cells, B-cell-depleted T cells, or PBMCs; the material itself was cDNA or gDNA.

The CDR3 is 12 residues long. CDR1 is MNHEY, CDR2 SVGAGI, per germline. The germline V and J ends were trimmed by 7 bases and 1 base, with 7 bases remaining between them. Clones were sequenced by immunoSEQ multiplex PCR, and TCRdb holds only the in-frame ones, with some missing. The sample yields hundreds of thousands of clones, 84% seen once. This clonotype originated in a woman of 80 years or more with active or convalescent COVID-19. This chain links TRBV6-5 with TRBJ1-1, with D perhaps TRBD1 (5 bases). Sequencing was performed on peripheral blood. In DNA form, the CDR3 reads TGTGCCAGCACCGGACAGAACACTGAAGCTTTCTTT. Amino acid sequence: CASTGQNTEAFF.